Sequencing of this TCR beta chain was carried out in a study of a mutant IDH1 vaccine in newly diagnosed glioma. Study in general: Radiotherapy, temozolomide, or both had been given previously, and both were given to most.

A word on this clone: Its antigen is still unknown.

Germline V gene lookup returns CDR1 MNHEY and CDR2 SVGAGI. After removal of 6 bases from V and 1 base from J, the junction contained 7 bases not matched to a gene. The CDR3 is made up of 15 amino acids. Time point here: week 5, during vaccination. One vaccine dose held 300 ug of mutant IDH1 20-mer peptide and came with topical imiquimod. Repertoires were generated with immunoSEQ multiplex PCR, while TCRdb's copy carries only in-frame clones and drops some. This sample has tens of thousands of clones; about 91% occur once, and the top ten carry about 0.61%. The sequenced sample was PBMCs, obtained from a glioma patient whose treatment included an IDH1 peptide vaccine. The chain carries TRBV6-5 and TRBJ2-7; 9 bases map to TRBD2. This receptor was taken from a woman aged 45-65 years with glioma. The CDR3 nucleotides read TGTGCCAGCAGGGAGGGACTAGCAAAATCCTACGAGCAGTACTTC. It yields the protein CASREGLAKSYEQYF.